What follows are 25 T cell receptor beta chains derived from one specimen sequenced in a study of CD8+ T cells in alopecia areata. As for treatment: oral pan-JAK inhibitor, 5-10 mg twice daily. Following RNA extraction, reverse transcription yielded cDNA that acted as the sequencing template. Some clones are missing from TCRdb's copy, which holds only in-frame ones; the method was immunoSEQ multiplex PCR. Among approximately 210,000 clones listed, 60% were seen once. The specimen was CD4+ T cells sorted from blood, collected at week 24, from a patient treated with tofacitinib. These receptors came from a human donor with alopecia areata.

This clone has more than one count but fewer than ten. The V and J genes are TRBV4-3 and TRBJ2-7, with D hard to call. V lost 0 bases and J 0 bases, leaving 12 bases between the germline ends. CDR3 length: 16 residues. CDR1 is LGHNA and CDR2 is YSLEER in the germline V gene. The CDR3 loop is CASSQDLGSSSYEQYF. The CDR3 coding sequence is TGCGCCAGCAGCCAAGATCTGGGCAGTAGCTCCTACGAGCAGTACTTC.

The chain couples TRBV10-3 to TRBJ1-2; tentative D call: TRBD1 (5 bases). CDR3 length: 11 residues. The V end lost 4 bases, the J end lost 8 bases, and 8 bases lay between the germline ends. Germline CDR1 reads ENHRY; CDR2 reads SYGVKD. CDR3 sequence: CAISAGDGYTF. CDR3 coding DNA: TGTGCCATCAGTGCTGGGGACGGCTACACCTTC.

CDR3 protein: CASSAANEQFF. The CDR3 nucleotides are TGTGCCAGCAGCGCAGCGAATGAGCAGTTCTTC. The V gene is TRBV9, the J gene TRBJ2-1; D is unclear. V gave up 3 bases and J gave up 7 bases, with 5 bases separating them. CDR1 and CDR2 (germline): SGDLS, YYNGEE. The CDR3 has 11 amino acids.

This rearrangement joins TRBV29-1 to TRBJ1-5; D is possibly TRBD1 (5 bases). CDR3 length: 13 residues. In germline, CDR1 is SQVTM, CDR2 ANQGSEA. Trimming removed 4 bases at V and 5 bases at J, with 12 bases between. CDR3 sequence reads: CSVAAGVYQPQHF. CDR3 nucleotide sequence: TGCAGCGTTGCCGCGGGGGTCTATCAGCCCCAGCATTTT.

V and J are TRBV29-1 and TRBJ1-1; D is uncertain. Germline CDR1 is SQVTM and CDR2 is ANQGSEA. The CDR3 spans 11 residues. V was pared by 7 bases and J by 1 base, with 7 bases between. The CDR3 nucleotides are TGCAGCGGGTTGTCGAACACTGAAGCTTTCTTT. Translating gives CSGLSNTEAFF.

The chain employs TRBV29-1 and TRBJ1-4; D not resolved. Between the trimmed V and J ends, which lost 7 bases and 16 bases, there was a span of 19 bases. The germline gives CDR1 SQVTM, CDR2 ANQGSEA. The CDR3 consists of 11 residues. DNA of the CDR3: TGCAGCGCCTTAGGAGCTTCCTCCGCGTTTTTT. Protein: CSALGASSAFF.

This clone was found a few times. The chain links TRBV11-2 to TRBJ2-6; D is undetermined. Germline lookup yields CDR1 SGHAT and CDR2 FQNNGV. The germline V and J ends were trimmed by 2 bases and 4 bases, with 3 bases remaining between them. The CDR3 extends over 13 amino acids. CDR3 coding DNA: TGTGCCAGCAGCTTAAACGGGGCCAACGTCCTGACTTTC. Protein: CASSLNGANVLTF.

CDR3 protein: CSVGQENTGELFF. DNA of the CDR3: TGCAGCGTTGGGCAGGAAAACACCGGGGAGCTGTTTTTT. J is TRBJ2-2 and V is TRBV29-1; no clear D. V lost 4 bases, J lost 2 bases, and 8 bases lay in between. CDR1 SQVTM and CDR2 ANQGSEA come from the germline V gene. The CDR3 sequence is 13 residues long.

V is TRBV10-3 and J is TRBJ1-6; maybe TRBD1 (5 bases). Trimming left V 3 bases short and J 7 bases short, with 13 bases between. This CDR3 has 15 amino acids. Looked up from germline, CDR1 is ENHRY and CDR2 is SYGVKD. The CDR3 is CAISEGVGGNSPLHF. The DNA of the CDR3 is TGTGCCATCAGTGAAGGGGTCGGGGGGAATTCACCCCTCCACTTT.

This clone was found a few times. V gene TRBV14 combines with J gene TRBJ1-6; D call uncertain. V was cut by 4 bases and J by 10 bases, with 11 bases left in between. This CDR3 comprises 13 residues. Per the germline V gene, CDR1 is SGHDN and CDR2 is FVKESK. This CDR3 reads CASSPGWGSPLHF. DNA of the CDR3: TGTGCCAGCAGCCCAGGTTGGGGATCACCCCTCCACTTT.

V and J are TRBV19 and TRBJ1-4; 11 bases map to TRBD1. Germline assignment: CDR1 LNHDA and CDR2 SQIVND (reference sequence). The CDR3 sequence is 17 residues long. The trim removed 6 bases at V and 0 bases at J, leaving 6 bases unmatched. The CDR3 sequence: CASRSRDRGATNEKLFF. The DNA of the CDR3 is TGTGCCAGTAGGTCACGGGACAGGGGGGCAACTAATGAAAAACTGTTTTTT.

This clone was observed a handful of times. The DNA for the CDR3 is TGCAGCGTTGTCGACAGCCGGGGCACCGGGGAGCTGTTTTTT. Its protein is CSVVDSRGTGELFF. The J gene is TRBJ2-2, the V gene TRBV29-1; D tentatively fits TRBD1 or TRBD2 (5 bases each). The germline V gene encodes CDR1 SQVTM and CDR2 ANQGSEA. CDR3 length: 14 residues. Trimming removed 4 bases from V and 4 bases from J, with 13 bases in between.

V gene TRBV30 combines with J gene TRBJ1-6; 7 nucleotides align to TRBD1. The CDR3 consists of 13 residues. V lost 6 bases, J lost 5 bases, and 4 bases stayed unmatched. In germline, CDR1 is GTSNPN, CDR2 SVGIG (reference sequence). The CDR3 region is CACLGQNNSPLHF. In nucleotides, the CDR3 is TGTGCCTGCCTGGGACAGAATAATTCACCCCTCCACTTT.

The chain uses TRBV6-5 and TRBJ1-1, with unresolved D. Germline assignment: CDR1 MNHEY and CDR2 SVGAGI. The CDR3 has 12 residues. Trimming left V 10 bases short and J 7 bases short, with 16 bases between. CDR3 sequence reads: CATKAVRGEAFF. The CDR3 nucleotides read TGTGCCACCAAAGCAGTCCGGGGTGAAGCTTTCTTT.

Points on this clone: Different DNA sequences within this sample yield the same CDR3. The J gene is TRBJ2-7, the V gene TRBV29-1; either TRBD1 or TRBD2 may supply D (5 bases each). Germline V CDR1 and CDR2: SQVTM, ANQGSEA. The CDR3 runs to 12 residues. Trimming cost V 6 bases and J 2 bases, with 11 bases left between them. The CDR3 coding sequence is TGCAGCGTAGGGACGGGTCCCTACGAGCAGTACTTC. This sequence encodes CSVGTGPYEQYF.

The V and J genes are TRBV5-1 and TRBJ2-7, with 10 bases lining up with TRBD2. Unmatched junction bases numbered 9, after V lost 4 bases and J lost 8 bases. Germline values: CDR1 SGHRS, CDR2 YFSETQ. The CDR3 is made up of 14 amino acids. The CDR3 loop reads CASSRGTSEIKQYF. The CDR3 coding sequence is TGCGCCAGCAGCCGCGGGACTAGCGAGATTAAGCAGTACTTC.

V is TRBV27 and J is TRBJ2-7; 7 nucleotides line up with TRBD2. The CDR3 runs 14 residues. The germline CDR1 and CDR2 sequences are MNHEY and SMNVEV (reference sequence). Losses at the gene ends were 5 bases for V and 9 bases for J; bases not matched to a gene: 13. Written as DNA, the CDR3 is TGTGCCAGCAGTCCTGCGGGGGAACTCTTTGGGCAGTACTTC. This encodes CASSPAGELFGQYF.

The table lists this clone with a few counts. The chain is built from TRBV10-3 and TRBJ2-5; 8 nucleotides align to TRBD2. Germline lookup yields CDR1 ENHRY and CDR2 SYGVKD. With V trimmed by 4 bases and J by 2 bases, 3 bases remained unmatched. The CDR3 is made up of 14 amino acids. CDR3 loop: CAISAGGGQETQYF. CDR3 sequence (DNA): TGTGCCATCAGTGCTGGCGGGGGGCAAGAGACCCAGTACTTC.

A few counts support this clone. This chain connects TRBV30 to TRBJ1-2; 8 bases are shared with TRBD1. The J segment lost 4 bases and the V segment lost 2 bases, leaving 12 bases of the junction unmatched. CDR3 length equals 16 residues. Germline V gene data show CDR1 as GTSNPN and CDR2 as SVGIG (reference sequence). The CDR3 DNA reads as TGTGCCTGGAGTCCAACACACGGACAGGGAATCTATGGCTACACCTTC. Translated, it gives CAWSPTHGQGIYGYTF.

Sample share makes this clone medium-sized. The rearrangement uses TRBV5-1 and TRBJ2-3, with D perhaps TRBD1 or TRBD2 (5 bases each). The germline V and J ends were trimmed by 8 bases and 0 bases, with 16 bases remaining between them. The CDR3 runs 15 residues. Germline-derived CDR1 and CDR2 are SGHRS and YFSETQ. The CDR3 sequence: CASSDGTPSTDTQYF. The CDR3 bases are TGCGCCAGTTCTGACGGGACGCCGAGCACAGATACGCAGTATTTT.

The sample holds one count of this clone. The chain uses TRBV9 and TRBJ2-1; the D gene is possibly TRBD1 (6 bases). Germline loops: CDR1 SGDLS, CDR2 YYNGEE. Trimming took off 3 bases at V and 8 bases at J, with 18 bases between the two ends. The CDR3 contains 15 residues. The CDR3 DNA reads as TGTGCCAGCAGCGCCCGGGACAACCCTTCGGATGAGCAGTTCTTC. It yields the protein CASSARDNPSDEQFF.

Relative to its sample, this clone is medium-sized (0.01 to 0.1%). V usage is TRBV7-9 and J usage is TRBJ2-6; no clear D gene. The CDR3 is made up of 15 amino acids. The germline gives CDR1 SEHNR, CDR2 FQNEAQ (reference sequence). Trimming removed 0 bases at V and 2 bases at J, with 5 bases between. The CDR3 DNA is TGTGCCAGCAGCTTAGCCCCTACTGGGGCCAACGTCCTGACTTTC. This gives the protein CASSLAPTGANVLTF.

V usage is TRBV6-1 and J usage is TRBJ1-1; D is undetermined. Trimming pared 8 bases from V and 4 bases from J, leaving 8 bases between. The CDR3 loop spans 11 amino acids. Germline CDR1 and CDR2: MNHNS and SASEGT. The CDR3 DNA follows: TGTGCCAGCGAGAGCCTCACTGAAGCTTTCTTT. It translates to CASESLTEAFF.

This clone was picked up a small number of times. The chain combines TRBV6-6 with TRBJ2-6, with D uncertain. Trimming removed 5 bases from V and 0 bases from J, with 5 bases in between. The CDR3 contains 14 residues. Germline loops: CDR1 MNHNY, CDR2 SVGAGI (reference sequence). In DNA form, the CDR3 reads TGTGCCAGCAGTCCCTTCTCTGGGGCCAACGTCCTGACTTTC. Protein product: CASSPFSGANVLTF.

The V gene is TRBV7-3, the J gene TRBJ1-1; no firm D call. Trimming cost V 0 bases and J 5 bases, with 7 bases left between them. Germline V lookup: CDR1 SGHTA, CDR2 FQGTGA. The CDR3 spans 13 residues. CDR3 nucleotides: TGTGCCAGCAGCTTAACTACGGGGACTGAAGCTTTCTTT. Residues: CASSLTTGTEAFF.